Many counts were recorded for the clone carrying this T cell receptor beta chain. What it binds is unknown. The sample belongs to a study of T-cell reconstitution after alpha-beta-depleted transplantation in children. Regarding the study as a whole: Diversity and T-cell counts at one year after transplant derived mostly from new T cells. From surviving recipient T cells and thymic progenitors came the high day-60 TCRbeta diversity observed in some patients.

From germline, CDR1 is SGHAT and CDR2 FQNNGV. This CDR3 is 16 amino acids long. V was pared by 2 bases and J by 7 bases, with 20 bases between. Unique molecular identifiers were built into the TCRbeta library. Each CDR3 protein gets one entry after TCRdb re-called the PCR reads with MiXCR. The sample shows about 460,000 distinct CDR3 sequences, about 11% of them seen only once. V usage is TRBV11-2 and J usage is TRBJ1-1, with D possibly matching TRBD1 (5 bases). Here the sequenced sample was PBMCs, taken before TCRalphabeta/CD19-depleted stem cell transplant. This clonotype was obtained from a child aged 2-15 years with inherited bone marrow failure, due to receive a stem cell transplant. CDR3 sequence reads: CASSLMQGMRALEAFF. Written as DNA, the CDR3 is TGTGCCAGCAGCTTAATGCAGGGCATGAGGGCTCTTGAAGCTTTCTTT.